This T cell receptor beta chain was observed in a study of blood T cell repertoires in COVID-19. TCRdb's copy holds only in-frame clones and misses some; the assay was immunoSEQ multiplex PCR. This table holds approximately 330,000 clones, 87% found once. V lost 2 bases, J lost 3 bases, and 1 base stayed unmatched. Germline lookup yields CDR1 PRHDT and CDR2 FYEKMQ (reference sequence). CDR3 length: 14 residues. While infection was still active, Seattle patients were enrolled and then followed longitudinally. The source material was peripheral blood. V and J are TRBV13 and TRBJ2-7, with 10 positions matching TRBD1. This TCR was sampled from a man aged 25-45 years with COVID-19, enrolled during active disease. DNA of the CDR3: TGTGCCAGCAGCTTACGGGACAGGGGCTACGAGCAGTACTTC. It encodes CASSLRDRGYEQYF.